This T cell receptor beta chain was found in a study of T cells after yellow fever vaccination. Study-wide points: Most clones from primary vaccination resurfaced after the booster (about 96% CD4, less than 90% CD8). FACS-sorted repertoires could harbor abundant contaminating bulk-population clonotypes.

The CDR3 totals 14 residues. The germline V and J ends were trimmed by 6 bases and 2 bases, with 9 bases remaining between them. The germline CDR1 and CDR2 sequences are SGHRS and YFSETQ. This clonotype showed up just once. Its antigen remains unknown. MiXCR, run by TCRdb on the 5' RACE reads, gives a single entry per CDR3 protein. The profile shows hundreds of thousands of distinct CDR3 sequences, about 13% of them singletons. The clonotype comes from a man aged 25 to 45 who received the YFV17D yellow fever vaccine. V gene TRBV5-1 combines with J gene TRBJ2-6; D perhaps matches TRBD2 (6 bases). Sequences were derived from PBMCs, sampled on the day of the yellow fever booster vaccination. The chain's CDR3 is CASTGVAGANVLTF. CDR3 nucleotides: TGCGCCAGCACGGGGGTGGCTGGGGCCAACGTCCTGACTTTC.